The present T cell receptor (beta chain) was sequenced within a study of blood T cell repertoires in COVID-19. Study overall: T cells, B-cell-depleted T cells, or PBMCs provided the cDNA or gDNA that served as material.

Only in-frame clones appear in the TCRdb table, and some are missing; sequencing was by immunoSEQ multiplex PCR. The data show about 120,000 clones, 85% seen once. Trimming took off 0 bases at V and 9 bases at J, with 4 bases between the two ends. The CDR3 totals 11 residues. The V gene's germline CDR1 is SGDLS and CDR2 YYNGEE. The sequence derives from a man aged 55 to 69 with acute or convalescent COVID-19. The chain uses TRBV9 and TRBJ2-1; D is unclear. The sequencing sample was made of peripheral blood. The CDR3 bases are TGTGCCAGCAGCGTAGGCAGTGAGCAGTTCTTC. Its protein product is CASSVGSEQFF.